One sample yielded the 32 T cell receptor beta chains listed below, sequenced in a study of a mutant IDH1 vaccine in newly diagnosed glioma. Sequenced by immunoSEQ multiplex PCR; TCRdb stores in-frame clones only, minus some. This sample has tens of thousands of clones, with just over 85% found just once. The time point was: baseline, week 1 (first vaccination visit). The treatment here: pre-vaccination baseline after standard-of-care therapy. Specimen: PBMCs, collected from a glioma patient treated with radiotherapy, temozolomide or both. The receptors here all came from a man between 40 and 49 years old with glioma.

In its sample, this clone was seen a few times. The gene calls are TRBV2 and TRBJ1-5; D unresolved. V lost 5 bases and J lost 5, with 13 bases in between. Germline CDR1 SNHLY, CDR2 FYNNEI. This CDR3 is built from 14 residues. The CDR3 region is CASSIGSWYQPQHF. The CDR3 nucleotides are TGTGCCAGCAGTATAGGTAGTTGGTATCAGCCCCAGCATTTT.

The genes are TRBV9 and TRBJ1-2, with 9 bases aligning to TRBD1. The germline V gene encodes CDR1 SGDLS and CDR2 YYNGEE. V dropped 0 bases and J dropped 8; count of bases not matched to a gene: 8. The CDR3 contains 15 residues. CDR3 sequence: CASSVVPGQGRGYTF. The CDR3 nucleotides read TGTGCCAGCAGCGTAGTCCCGGGACAGGGAAGAGGCTACACCTTC.

This clone came up a few times. This sequence joins TRBV7-2 and TRBJ1-2, with TRBD1 matching 7 bases. The CDR3 is 16 amino acids. V shed 5 bases and J 4 bases; nucleotides not matched to a gene: 13. Per the germline V gene, CDR1 is SGHTA and CDR2 is FQGNSA. CDR3 sequence: CASSPSSAGGTYGYTF. Here the CDR3 DNA reads TGTGCCAGCAGCCCTAGCTCGGCAGGGGGGACCTATGGCTACACCTTC. Using reference TRBV7-2 and TRBJ1-2 for the parts outside the CDR3, the full variable domain is GAGVSQSPSNKVTEKGKDVELRCDPISGHTALYWYRQSLGQGLEFLIYFQGNSAPDKSGLPSDRFSAERTGGSVSTLTIQRTQQEDSAVYLCASSPSSAGGTYGYTFGSGTRLTVV.

This clone has a handful of counts. The chain has TRBV6-1 and TRBJ1-2; D perhaps matches TRBD1 (5 bases). Germline CDR1 MNHNS, CDR2 SASEGT. The CDR3 extends over 16 amino acids. With 4 bases removed from V and 0 bases from J, the gap between germline ends came to 15 bases. The DNA of the CDR3 is TGTGCCAGCAGTGTGGGAGGGGCGCACACTAACTATGGCTACACCTTC. Its protein is CASSVGGAHTNYGYTF.

This clone was seen a handful of times. The chain employs TRBV7-2 and TRBJ2-7; 7 positions match TRBD2. CDR3 length: 13 amino acids. Germline-derived CDR1 and CDR2 are SGHTA and FQGNSA. V was pared by 2 bases and J by 3 bases, with 1 base of the junction left unmatched. CDR3: CASSLSSGYEQYF. Here the CDR3 DNA reads TGTGCCAGCAGCTTATCTAGCGGCTACGAGCAGTACTTC. The variable domain in full, completed from reference TRBV7-2 and TRBJ2-7, reads GAGVSQSPSNKVTEKGKDVELRCDPISGHTALYWYRQSLGQGLEFLIYFQGNSAPDKSGLPSDRFSAERTGGSVSTLTIQRTQQEDSAVYLCASSLSSGYEQYFGPGTRLTVT.

The chain combines TRBV4-2 with TRBJ2-2, with TRBD2 matching 7 bases. The junction had 3 bases not matched to a gene; V was cut back by 1 base and J by 10 bases. This CDR3 has 13 amino acids. Germline lookup yields CDR1 LGHNA and CDR2 YNFKEQ. In DNA form, the CDR3 reads TGTGCCAGCAGCCAAGTTGGGGGGGTGGAGCTGTTTTTT. As protein: CASSQVGGVELFF.

V is TRBV5-4 and J is TRBJ2-7; the D gene is possibly TRBD1 (5 bases). CDR1 is SGHNT and CDR2 is YYREEE in the germline V gene (reference sequence). The CDR3 contains 13 residues. V was pared by 3 bases and J by 1 base, with 8 bases between. Here the CDR3 reads CASSSRDSYEQYF. CDR3 coding DNA: TGTGCCAGCAGCTCCAGGGATTCCTACGAGCAGTACTTC.

The V and J genes are TRBV29-1 and TRBJ1-5; 7 nucleotides line up with TRBD1. V gave up 5 bases and J gave up 3 bases; unmatched junction bases: 7. There are 14 residues in the CDR3. Germline V gives CDR1 SQVTM, CDR2 ANQGSEA. CDR3 protein: CSVYLQGNNQPQHF. The CDR3 bases are TGCAGCGTTTATTTACAGGGGAACAATCAGCCCCAGCATTTT.

The V call is TRBV5-5, the J call TRBJ2-7, with unresolved D. The CDR3 contains 13 residues. Germline CDR1 reads SGHKS; CDR2 reads YYEKEE (reference sequence). V lost 3 bases and J lost 3, with 10 bases in between. For the CDR3, the DNA is TGTGCCAGCAGCTCGAAACCCCACTACGAGCAGTACTTC. This sequence encodes CASSSKPHYEQYF. Combining the CDR3 with reference TRBV5-5 and TRBJ2-7 gives the whole variable domain DAGVTQSPTHLIKTRGQQVTLRCSPISGHKSVSWYQQVLGQGPQFIFQYYEKEERGRGNFPDRFSARQFPNYSSELNVNALLLGDSALYLCASSSKPHYEQYFGPGTRLTVT.

This clone was counted a few times. V and J are TRBV7-9 and TRBJ2-1; D is unresolved. The germline gives CDR1 SEHNR, CDR2 FQNEAQ (reference sequence). This CDR3 contains 11 residues. The ends were cut back, 5 bases at V and 8 bases at J, with 7 bases in the middle. Written as DNA, the CDR3 is TGTGCCAGCAGCCCCTGGGATGAGCAGTTCTTC. The encoded protein is CASSPWDEQFF.

The rearrangement uses TRBV2 and TRBJ1-4; maybe TRBD1 (5 bases). The CDR3 spans 14 residues. Germline CDR1 SNHLY, CDR2 FYNNEI. V dropped 8 bases and J dropped 5 bases, with 15 bases sitting between them. The CDR3 DNA follows: TGTGCCAGCTGGAGAGGACAATCCAATGAAAAACTGTTTTTT. Translated: CASWRGQSNEKLFF.

The V call is TRBV5-1, the J call TRBJ1-1, with 7 bases that match TRBD1. The V gene end was trimmed by 4 bases and the J gene end by 0 bases; junction bases not matched to a gene: 3. CDR1 and CDR2 from the germline V gene are SGHRS and YFSETQ. The CDR3 is 14 residues long. The CDR3 region is CASSPGTVNTEAFF. The CDR3, as DNA: TGCGCCAGCAGCCCGGGGACAGTGAACACTGAAGCTTTCTTT.

The chain couples TRBV11-2 to TRBJ1-1, with D unclear. The CDR3 has 13 amino acids. Trimming pared 0 bases from V and 5 bases from J, leaving 7 bases between. Per germline, CDR1 SGHAT and CDR2 FQNNGV. This CDR3 reads CASSLDLGTEAFF. The CDR3 region has the DNA TGTGCCAGCAGCTTAGATCTTGGAACTGAAGCTTTCTTT.

This clone was detected only a few times. The V gene is TRBV7-2, the J gene TRBJ2-7, with no clear D. The CDR3 runs to 11 residues. The germline V and J ends were trimmed by 8 bases and 2 bases, with 7 bases remaining between them. Germline V gene sequence: CDR1 SGHTA, CDR2 FQGNSA. The chain's CDR3 is CASGPTYEQYF. The CDR3 DNA follows: TGTGCCAGCGGTCCCACCTACGAGCAGTACTTC.

J is TRBJ2-1 and V is TRBV9; 8 bases line up with TRBD2. The CDR3 is 15 amino acids. Per germline, CDR1 SGDLS and CDR2 YYNGEE. V lost 3 bases to trimming and J lost 3 bases; unmatched junction nucleotides: 5. CDR3 protein: CASSGLAGFYNEQFF. CDR3 DNA: TGTGCCAGCAGCGGGTTAGCGGGATTCTACAATGAGCAGTTCTTC.

The chain joins TRBV7-9 to TRBJ1-5, with 11 bases fitting TRBD1. Germline trimming cut 5 bases from V and 6 bases from J; bases unmatched to any gene: 6. The CDR3 has 15 residues. Per germline, CDR1 SEHNR and CDR2 FQNEAQ (reference sequence). In nucleotides, the CDR3 is TGTGCCAGCAGCCGGACAGGGGGCGGCCGTCAGCCCCAGCATTTT. This encodes CASSRTGGGRQPQHF. Full variable domain (remainder filled in from reference TRBV7-9 and TRBJ1-5): DTGVSQNPRHKITKRGQNVTFRCDPISEHNRLYWYRQTLGQGPEFLTYFQNEAQLEKSRLLSDRFSAERPKGSFSTLEIQRTEQGDSAMYLCASSRTGGGRQPQHFGDGTRLSIL.

The table lists this clone with a few counts. The rearrangement uses TRBV25-1 and TRBJ1-1; TRBD1 might be the D (6 bases). Germline assignment: CDR1 MGHDK and CDR2 SYGVNS. CDR3 length: 12 amino acids. Trimming removed 8 bases from V and 4 bases from J, with 11 bases in between. CDR3: CASCGQFTEAFF. In DNA form, the CDR3 reads TGTGCCAGCTGCGGACAGTTCACTGAAGCTTTCTTT.

The J gene is TRBJ1-1, the V gene TRBV6-5, with 7 nucleotides matching TRBD1. Trimming cost V 2 bases and J 8 bases; bases outside gene matches: 5. Germline lookup yields CDR1 MNHEY and CDR2 SVGAGI. The CDR3 sequence is 13 residues long. The CDR3 DNA follows: TGTGCCAGCAGTTACACGACGGACAGGGAAGCTTTCTTT. Amino acid sequence: CASSYTTDREAFF.

This clone has only a few counts. This chain links TRBV4-1 with TRBJ2-7; D call uncertain. CDR1 and CDR2 (germline): MGHRA, YSYEKL. Trimming took 1 base from V and 3 from J, leaving 7 bases between them. The CDR3 extends over 13 amino acids. The CDR3 region is CASSQVLNYEQYF. The CDR3 region has the DNA TGCGCCAGCAGCCAAGTCCTAAACTACGAGCAGTACTTC.

This clone was observed a single time. The chain carries TRBV5-1 and TRBJ2-7, with D possibly matching TRBD2 (5 bases). Per the germline V gene, CDR1 is SGHRS and CDR2 is YFSETQ. This CDR3 is 12 amino acids long. V lost 0 bases to trimming and J lost 7 bases, with 8 bases between them. The DNA of the CDR3 is TGCGCCAGCAGCTTGGACAGAGGGGAGCAGTACTTC. It is translated as CASSLDRGEQYF.

The chain couples TRBV6-5 to TRBJ2-5; the D is unclear. The CDR3 is 13 residues long. V shed 3 bases and J shed 4 bases, with 9 bases lying between them. In germline, CDR1 is MNHEY, CDR2 SVGAGI. The CDR3 here is CASSYYPGETQYF. The CDR3 DNA follows: TGTGCCAGCAGTTATTACCCGGGAGAGACCCAGTACTTC.

This clone has more than one count but fewer than ten. The chain combines TRBV14 with TRBJ2-7, with a tentative D call TRBD2 (5 bases). Germline loops: CDR1 SGHDN, CDR2 FVKESK. The CDR3 runs 15 residues. The V end was cut by 3 bases, the J end by 3 bases, with 15 bases between. The CDR3 DNA reads TGTGCCAGCAGCCAGTCCTGGACTCCAGGCTACGAGCAGTACTTC. Encoded protein: CASSQSWTPGYEQYF.

As for this clone: The same CDR3 is also encoded by other DNA sequences in this sample. The chain is built from TRBV9 and TRBJ2-3; D possibly corresponds to TRBD2 (5 bases). This CDR3 is 14 amino acids long. Germline lookup yields CDR1 SGDLS and CDR2 YYNGEE. The V end lost 0 bases, the J end lost 3 bases, and 8 bases lay between the germline ends. The CDR3 bases are TGTGCCAGCAGCGTAGTAGGAGGAACAGATACGCAGTATTTT. Its protein product is CASSVVGGTDTQYF.

The rearrangement uses TRBV7-2 and TRBJ2-1; the D gene is possibly TRBD2 (6 bases). Deletions cut 5 bases from V and 7 bases from J, with 12 bases between. The V gene's germline CDR1 is SGHTA and CDR2 FQGNSA. This CDR3 comprises 13 residues. CDR3 residues: CASSPSAPNEQFF. The CDR3 bases are TGTGCCAGCAGCCCTAGCGCTCCTAATGAGCAGTTCTTC.

The gene calls are TRBV10-3 and TRBJ2-4; 10 positions agree with TRBD2. CDR1 is ENHRY and CDR2 is SYGVKD in the germline V gene. V shed 6 bases, J shed 5 bases, and the junction held 13 bases outside the gene matches. The CDR3 loop spans 17 amino acids. DNA for the CDR3: TGTGCCATCAGCCTACAACGACTAGCGGGTACTCAAAACATTCAGTACTTC. It specifies CAISLQRLAGTQNIQYF.

J is TRBJ2-7 and V is TRBV29-1, with 10 bases fitting TRBD1. CDR1 is SQVTM and CDR2 is ANQGSEA in the germline V gene. The CDR3 contains 14 residues. V was pared by 6 bases and J by 7 bases, with 12 bases of the junction left unmatched. The CDR3 DNA is TGCAGCGTAATCAGGGACAGGGGAAGGGAAGAGCAGTACTTC. As protein: CSVIRDRGREEQYF.

This clone was found a few times. This sequence joins TRBV7-2 and TRBJ2-7; 7 bases match TRBD2. The CDR3 runs 15 residues. The germline V gene encodes CDR1 SGHTA and CDR2 FQGNSA. The trim removed 3 bases at V and 6 bases at J, leaving 11 bases unmatched. CDR3 residues: CASSFRRESPLEQYF. The CDR3 DNA sequence: TGTGCCAGCAGCTTTAGGCGGGAGAGCCCCCTCGAGCAGTACTTC.

The chain recombines TRBV7-2 with TRBJ1-2; no clear D. V lost 2 bases to trimming and J lost 5 bases, with 21 bases between them. The CDR3 contains 17 residues. Germline-derived CDR1 and CDR2 are SGHTA and FQGNSA. The CDR3 DNA reads TGTGCCAGCAGCTTAATATCCGCCCTTAACTCGGGTTATGGCTACACCTTC. Amino acid sequence: CASSLISALNSGYGYTF.

This chain joins TRBV12-1 and TRBJ2-3; the table names TRBD1, a call not compared with the DNA. TRBV12-1 corresponds to a pseudogene. This CDR3 is built from 18 residues. The chain's CDR3 is CASSSKLRTGPSTDTQYF. The CDR3, as DNA: TGTGCCAGCAGCTCGAAACTAAGGACAGGGCCTAGCACAGATACGCAGTATTTT.

The V call is TRBV28, the J call TRBJ2-5; possibly TRBD2 for D (5 bases). This CDR3 has 15 residues. The germline V and J ends were trimmed by 6 bases and 5 bases, with 19 bases remaining between them. Per germline, CDR1 MDHEN and CDR2 SYDVKM. In nucleotides, the CDR3 is TGTGCCAGCAGAGGGAGTCCCTCCGATCGCGAGACCCAGTACTTC. Translated: CASRGSPSDRETQYF.

This clone was observed once. This chain connects TRBV25-1 to TRBJ2-7; tentatively, D is TRBD2 (5 bases). V shed 3 bases and J shed 2 bases, with 11 bases lying between them. Germline values: CDR1 MGHDK, CDR2 SYGVNS. The CDR3 is 14 residues long. CDR3 amino acids: CASSEEAAPYEQYF. CDR3 bases: TGTGCCAGCAGTGAGGAGGCAGCACCCTACGAGCAGTACTTC.

This clone was counted once. CDR3 sequence (DNA): TGTGCCAGCAGCCAAGACACGGCCTCCTACGAGCAGTACTTC. Its protein product is CASSQDTASYEQYF. This chain joins TRBV5-5 and TRBJ2-7; D uncertain. Germline values: CDR1 SGHKS, CDR2 YYEKEE (reference sequence). Trimming stripped 4 bases from V and 0 bases from J, with 11 bases between. CDR3 length: 14 amino acids.